Detailed here is one TCR beta chain. What it binds is unknown. This record comes from a study of chemoradiotherapy in HPV16-positive cancers. As for the study in general: Candidate HPV-specific T-cell clones and common TCR motifs came from functional assays in two HPV16-positive patients. Study-wide results and caveats: Candidate HPV-specific clones and E7-related TCR motifs grew in tumor during treatment. For HPV16-positive patients, expanding HPV-responsive T cells associated with longer recurrence-free survival. Only a couple of HPV16-positive patients supplied the functional HPV-specificity definition.

This CDR3 is 17 amino acids long. CDR1 is LGHNA, CDR2 YNFKEQ, per germline. Trimming pared 2 bases from V and 0 bases from J, leaving 14 bases between. The table came from immunoSEQ multiplex PCR; TCRdb's copy has only in-frame clones and leaves some out. The sample consists of 25,000 to 30,000 clones, around nine tenths of them appearing once. The TCR comes from a human donor with HPV-associated anogenital cancer. The V and J genes are TRBV4-2 and TRBJ2-1, with D perhaps TRBD1 or TRBD2 (5 bases each). This sample comprised blood, obtained from a patient who underwent chemoradiotherapy. The CDR3 here is CASSQPGTISSYNEQFF. In DNA form, the CDR3 reads TGTGCCAGCAGCCAACCCGGGACCATAAGCTCCTACAATGAGCAGTTCTTC.